Here is one T cell receptor (beta chain) with its context. These data originate in a study of control samples from healthy donors and cancer patients. CDR1 is MNHEY, CDR2 SVGEGT, per germline. The CDR3 length is 16 residues. Unmatched junction bases numbered 8, after V lost 6 bases and J lost 0 bases. Clones were sequenced by immunoSEQ multiplex PCR, and TCRdb holds only the in-frame ones, with some missing. Found here are 150,000 or so clones, approximately 96% of them singletons; the top ten hold approximately 6%. The gene calls are TRBV6-2 or TRBV6-3 and TRBJ1-5; 7 bases fit TRBD1. The specimen was blood. The receptor comes from a man aged 35 to 55 in good health. The CDR3 protein is CASSLQQGISNQPQHF. The CDR3 nucleotides read TGTGCCAGCAGCCTTCAACAGGGGATTAGCAATCAGCCCCAGCATTTT.